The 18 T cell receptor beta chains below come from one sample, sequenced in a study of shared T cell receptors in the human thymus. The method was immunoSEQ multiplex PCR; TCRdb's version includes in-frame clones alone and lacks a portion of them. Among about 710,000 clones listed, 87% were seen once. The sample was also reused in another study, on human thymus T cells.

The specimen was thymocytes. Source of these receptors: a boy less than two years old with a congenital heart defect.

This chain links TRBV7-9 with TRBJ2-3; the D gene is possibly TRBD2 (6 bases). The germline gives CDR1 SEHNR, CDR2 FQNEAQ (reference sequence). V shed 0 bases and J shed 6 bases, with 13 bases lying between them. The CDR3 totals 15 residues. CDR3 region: CASSLAPGSTDTQYF. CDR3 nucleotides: TGTGCCAGCAGCTTAGCCCCCGGGAGTACGGATACGCAGTATTTT.

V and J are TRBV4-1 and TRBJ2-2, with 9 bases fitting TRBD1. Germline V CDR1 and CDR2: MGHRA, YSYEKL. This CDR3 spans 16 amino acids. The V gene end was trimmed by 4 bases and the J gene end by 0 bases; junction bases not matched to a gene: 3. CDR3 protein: CASSPRQGANTGELFF. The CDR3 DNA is TGCGCCAGCAGCCCCCGACAGGGGGCGAACACCGGGGAGCTGTTTTTT.

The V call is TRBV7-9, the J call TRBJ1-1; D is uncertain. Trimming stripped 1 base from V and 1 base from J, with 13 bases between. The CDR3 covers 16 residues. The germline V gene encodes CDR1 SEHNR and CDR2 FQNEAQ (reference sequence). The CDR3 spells CASSLGQTSRNTEAFF. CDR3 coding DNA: TGTGCCAGCAGCTTAGGGCAGACTTCCCGGAACACTGAAGCTTTCTTT.

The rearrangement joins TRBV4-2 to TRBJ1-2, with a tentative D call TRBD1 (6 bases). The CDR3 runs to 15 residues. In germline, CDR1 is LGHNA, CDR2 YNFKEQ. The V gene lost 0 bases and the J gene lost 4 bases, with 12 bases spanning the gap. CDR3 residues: CASSQEGWTAYGYTF. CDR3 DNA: TGTGCCAGCAGCCAAGAAGGGTGGACAGCCTATGGCTACACCTTC.

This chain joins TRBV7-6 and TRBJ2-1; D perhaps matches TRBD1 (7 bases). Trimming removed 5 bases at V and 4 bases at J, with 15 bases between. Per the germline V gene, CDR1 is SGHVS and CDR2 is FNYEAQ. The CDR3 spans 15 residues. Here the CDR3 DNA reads TGTGCCAGCAGCCGACGGCCAGGGGGGTACAATGAGCAGTTCTTC. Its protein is CASSRRPGGYNEQFF.

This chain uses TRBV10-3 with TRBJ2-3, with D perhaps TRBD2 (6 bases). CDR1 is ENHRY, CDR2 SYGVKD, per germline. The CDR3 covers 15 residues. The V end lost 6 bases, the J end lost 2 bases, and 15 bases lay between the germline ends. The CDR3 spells CAIRAGEAVTDTQYF. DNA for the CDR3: TGTGCCATCAGGGCCGGGGAGGCGGTCACAGATACGCAGTATTTT.

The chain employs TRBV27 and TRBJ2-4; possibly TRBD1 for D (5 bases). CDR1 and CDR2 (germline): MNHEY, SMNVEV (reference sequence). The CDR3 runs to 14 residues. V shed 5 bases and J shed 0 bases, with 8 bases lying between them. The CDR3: CASSGRVAKNIQYF. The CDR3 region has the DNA TGTGCCAGCAGTGGCAGGGTAGCCAAAAACATTCAGTACTTC.

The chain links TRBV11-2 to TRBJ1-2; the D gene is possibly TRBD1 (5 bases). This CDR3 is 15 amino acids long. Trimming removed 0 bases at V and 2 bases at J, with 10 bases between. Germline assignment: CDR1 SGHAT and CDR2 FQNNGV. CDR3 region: CASSLEGPGNYGYTF. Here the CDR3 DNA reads TGTGCCAGCAGCTTAGAGGGCCCAGGGAACTATGGCTACACCTTC.

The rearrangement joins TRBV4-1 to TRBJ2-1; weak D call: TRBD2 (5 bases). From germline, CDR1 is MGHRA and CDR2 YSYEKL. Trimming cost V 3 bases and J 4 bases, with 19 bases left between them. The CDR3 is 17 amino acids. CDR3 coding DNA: TGCGCCAGCAGCCAGGAGGTTCCCCAAATTAGGTACAATGAGCAGTTCTTC. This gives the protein CASSQEVPQIRYNEQFF.

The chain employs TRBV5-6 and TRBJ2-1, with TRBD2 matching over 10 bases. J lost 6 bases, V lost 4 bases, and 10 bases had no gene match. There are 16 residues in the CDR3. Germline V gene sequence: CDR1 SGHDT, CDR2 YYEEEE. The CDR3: CASSLRKREGLNEQFF. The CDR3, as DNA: TGTGCCAGCAGCCTCCGAAAGCGGGAGGGCCTCAATGAGCAGTTCTTC.

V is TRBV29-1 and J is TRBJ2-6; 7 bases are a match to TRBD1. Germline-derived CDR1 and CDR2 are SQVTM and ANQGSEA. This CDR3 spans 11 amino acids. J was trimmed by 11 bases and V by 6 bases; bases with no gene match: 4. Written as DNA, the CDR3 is TGCAGCGTCGGGGACAGTCACGTCCTGACTTTC. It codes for CSVGDSHVLTF.

CDR3 sequence reads: CASSLTGILNQPQHF. In DNA, the CDR3 is TGCGCCAGCAGCCTTACGGGGATACTCAATCAGCCCCAGCATTTT. The chain carries TRBV4-1 and TRBJ1-5; D is unclear. Germline CDR1 reads MGHRA; CDR2 reads YSYEKL. The CDR3 extends over 15 amino acids. With 4 bases removed from V and 3 bases from J, the gap between germline ends came to 13 bases.

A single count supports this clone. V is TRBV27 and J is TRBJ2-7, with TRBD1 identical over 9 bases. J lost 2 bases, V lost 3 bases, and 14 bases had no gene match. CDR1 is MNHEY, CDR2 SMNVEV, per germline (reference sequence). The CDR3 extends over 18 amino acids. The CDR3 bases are TGTGCCAGCAGTTTCGTTTCCGGGACAGGGAAACCCACCTACGAGCAGTACTTC. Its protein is CASSFVSGTGKPTYEQYF.

CDR3 in amino acids: CATSRVPLGFSPSGRDEDTQYF. Here the CDR3 DNA reads TGTGCCACCAGCAGAGTTCCCCTGGGGTTTTCTCCTAGCGGGAGGGATGAAGATACGCAGTATTTT. The V gene is TRBV15, the J gene TRBJ2-3; 12 bases align to TRBD2. CDR3 size: 22 residues. Germline V gives CDR1 LNHNV, CDR2 YYDKDF (reference sequence). V gave up 1 base and J gave up 5 bases; unmatched junction bases: 22. Looking up the rest from reference TRBV15 and TRBJ2-3 gives the full variable domain: DAMVIQNPRYQVTQFGKPVTLSCSQTLNHNVMYWYQQKSSQAPKLLFHYYDKDFNNEADTPDNFQSRRPNTSFCFLDIRSPGLGDTAMYLCATSRVPLGFSPSGRDEDTQYFGPGTRLTVL.

The CDR3 region is CASSDRGPGNTIYF. The CDR3 DNA reads TGTGCCAGCAGTGATAGGGGGCCTGGAAACACCATATATTTT. The V and J genes are TRBV2 and TRBJ1-3, with 7 bases identical to TRBD1. CDR1 and CDR2 (germline): SNHLY, FYNNEI. The CDR3 length is 14 residues. V was clipped by 3 bases and J by 2 bases; unmatched bases: 1.

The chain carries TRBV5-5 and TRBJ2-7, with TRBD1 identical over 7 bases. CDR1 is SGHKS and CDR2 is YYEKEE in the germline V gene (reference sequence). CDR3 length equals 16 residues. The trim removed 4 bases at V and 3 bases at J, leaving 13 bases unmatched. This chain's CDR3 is CASSRSRQGELYEQYF. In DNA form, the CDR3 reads TGTGCCAGCAGCAGATCCCGACAGGGCGAACTCTACGAGCAGTACTTC.

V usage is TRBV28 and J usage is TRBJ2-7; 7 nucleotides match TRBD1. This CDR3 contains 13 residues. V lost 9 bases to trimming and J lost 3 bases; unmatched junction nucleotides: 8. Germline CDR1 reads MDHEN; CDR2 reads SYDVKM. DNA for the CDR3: TGTGCCAGTACCGGGACAGCACACTACGAGCAGTACTTC. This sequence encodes CASTGTAHYEQYF.

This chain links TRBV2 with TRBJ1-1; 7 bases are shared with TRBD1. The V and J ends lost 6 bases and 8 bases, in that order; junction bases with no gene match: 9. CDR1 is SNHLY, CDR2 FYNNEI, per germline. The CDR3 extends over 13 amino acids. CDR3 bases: TGTGCCAGCAGCTATGACAGGGAAGGAGAAGCTTTCTTT. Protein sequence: CASSYDREGEAFF.